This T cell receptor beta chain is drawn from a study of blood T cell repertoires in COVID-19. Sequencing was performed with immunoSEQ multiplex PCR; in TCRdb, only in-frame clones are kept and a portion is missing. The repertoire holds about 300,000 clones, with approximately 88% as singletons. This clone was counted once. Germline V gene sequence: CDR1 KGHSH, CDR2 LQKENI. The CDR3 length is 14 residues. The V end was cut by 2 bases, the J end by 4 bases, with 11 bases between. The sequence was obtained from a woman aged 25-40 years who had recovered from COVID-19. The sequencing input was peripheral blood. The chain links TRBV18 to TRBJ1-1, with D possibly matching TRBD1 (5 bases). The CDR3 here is CASSPSRASTEAFF. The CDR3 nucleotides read TGTGCCAGCTCACCATCCAGGGCCTCCACTGAAGCTTTCTTT.